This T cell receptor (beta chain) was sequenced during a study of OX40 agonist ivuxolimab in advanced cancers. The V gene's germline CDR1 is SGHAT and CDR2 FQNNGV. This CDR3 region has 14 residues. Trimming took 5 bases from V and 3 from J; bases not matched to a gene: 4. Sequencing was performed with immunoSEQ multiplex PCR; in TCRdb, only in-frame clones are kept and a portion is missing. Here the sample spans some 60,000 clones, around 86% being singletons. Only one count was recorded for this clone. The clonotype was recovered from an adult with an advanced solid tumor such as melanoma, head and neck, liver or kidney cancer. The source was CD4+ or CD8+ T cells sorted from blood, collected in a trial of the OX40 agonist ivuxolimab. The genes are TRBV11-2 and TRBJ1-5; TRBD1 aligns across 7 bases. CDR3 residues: CASSPDRVNQPQHF. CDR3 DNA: TGTGCCAGCAGCCCTGACAGGGTCAATCAGCCCCAGCATTTT.